One and the same sample provided the 6 T cell receptor beta chains below, sequenced in a study of beta chain features in type 1 diabetes. The whole isolated RNA underwent reverse transcription, so sequencing captured expressed TCRB transcripts. The repertoire was sequenced with immunoSEQ multiplex PCR; TCRdb's copy has only in-frame clones and lacks some. The sample yields 430,000 or so clones, about 10% seen once. The sequencing sample was made of naive CD4+ T cells from blood. These receptors were obtained from a woman aged 18-35 years in good health.

The chain carries TRBV15 and TRBJ2-1, with TRBD2 matching over 11 bases. The CDR3 spans 19 residues. Germline-derived CDR1 and CDR2 are LNHNV and YYDKDF (reference sequence). After removal of 0 bases from V and 6 bases from J, the junction contained 13 bases not matched to a gene. For the CDR3, the DNA is TGTGCCACCAGCAGAGATACTGGTAGCGGGAGGGCCCGCGTCAATGAGCAGTTCTTC. Its translation: CATSRDTGSGRARVNEQFF.

In the case of this clone: Other DNA variants within this sample encode the same CDR3. V gene TRBV7-2 combines with J gene TRBJ2-7; 9 nucleotides agree with TRBD1. The V gene's germline CDR1 is SGHTA and CDR2 FQGNSA. Unmatched junction bases numbered 2, after V lost 4 bases and J lost 4 bases. CDR3 length: 13 amino acids. The CDR3 loop reads CASSSDRGYEQYV. In DNA form, the CDR3 reads TGTGCCAGCAGCTCGGACAGGGGATACGAGCAGTACGTC.

The rearrangement uses TRBV29-1 and TRBJ1-5; D might be TRBD1 (5 bases). V was pared by 4 bases and J by 5 bases, with 12 bases between. The germline V gene encodes CDR1 SQVTM and CDR2 ANQGSEA. This CDR3 is 13 amino acids long. CDR3 amino acids: CSVVSRDDQPQHF. The CDR3, as DNA: TGCAGCGTTGTAAGTAGGGACGATCAGCCCCAGCATTTT. The variable domain in full, with the rest retrieved from reference TRBV29-1 and TRBJ1-5, is SAVISQKPSRDICQRGTSLTIQCQVDSQVTMMFWYRQQPGQSLTLIATANQGSEATYESGFVIDKFPISRPNLTFSTLTVSNMSPEDSSIYLCSVVSRDDQPQHFGDGTRLSIL.

The gene calls are TRBV7-2 and TRBJ2-1; no definite D call. Trimming stripped 6 bases from V and 0 bases from J, with 18 bases between. Looked up from germline, CDR1 is SGHTA and CDR2 is FQGNSA. This CDR3 region has 17 residues. The CDR3 coding sequence is TGTGCCAGCAGTCGCAAGTCGGATTTGAGCTCCTACAATGAGCAGTTCTTC. It is translated as CASSRKSDLSSYNEQFF.

This clone has just a few counts. The gene calls are TRBV10-3 and TRBJ2-7; D is unresolved. The V end was cut by 6 bases, the J end by 0 bases, with 15 bases between. CDR1 ENHRY and CDR2 SYGVKD come from the germline V gene. The CDR3 sequence is 15 residues long. The CDR3 sequence: CAIRTNSTISYEQYF. Written as DNA, the CDR3 is TGTGCCATCAGGACAAATAGTACCATCTCCTACGAGCAGTACTTC.

The rearrangement uses TRBV7-3 and TRBJ2-5; 12 nucleotides align to TRBD2. The ends lost 5 bases at V and 1 base at J; junction bases unmatched: 11. From germline, CDR1 is SGHTA and CDR2 FQGTGA. This CDR3 is 18 amino acids long. The CDR3, as DNA: TGTGCCAGCAGCCCACCATTCGGACTAGCGGGGATCCAAGAGACCCAGTACTTC. It yields the protein CASSPPFGLAGIQETQYF.